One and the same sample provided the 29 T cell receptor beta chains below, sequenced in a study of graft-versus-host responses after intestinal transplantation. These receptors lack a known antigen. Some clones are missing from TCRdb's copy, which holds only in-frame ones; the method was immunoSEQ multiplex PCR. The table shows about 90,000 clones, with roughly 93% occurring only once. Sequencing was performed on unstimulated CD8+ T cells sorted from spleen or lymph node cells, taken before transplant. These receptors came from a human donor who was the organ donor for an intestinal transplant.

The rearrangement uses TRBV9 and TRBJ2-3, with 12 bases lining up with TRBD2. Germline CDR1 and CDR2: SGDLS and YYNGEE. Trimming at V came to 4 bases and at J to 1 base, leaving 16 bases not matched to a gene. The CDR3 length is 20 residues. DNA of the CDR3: TGTGCCAGCAGCACTTCGACTAGCGGGAGTTTCCCCACTGGCACAGATACGCAGTATTTT. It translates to CASSTSTSGSFPTGTDTQYF.

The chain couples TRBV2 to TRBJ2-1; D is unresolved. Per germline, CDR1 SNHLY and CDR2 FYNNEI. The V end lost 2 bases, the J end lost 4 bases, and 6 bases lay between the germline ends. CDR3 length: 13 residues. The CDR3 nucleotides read TGTGCCAGCAGTGAATATCAGTACAATGAGCAGTTCTTC. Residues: CASSEYQYNEQFF.

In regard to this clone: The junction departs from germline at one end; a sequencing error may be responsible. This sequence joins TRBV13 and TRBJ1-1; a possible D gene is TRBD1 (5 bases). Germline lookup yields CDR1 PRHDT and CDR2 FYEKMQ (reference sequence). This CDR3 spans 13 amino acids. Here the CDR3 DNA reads TGTGCCAGCAGCCTAGGGGCGAACACTGAAGCTTTCTTT. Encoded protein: CASSLGANTEAFF.

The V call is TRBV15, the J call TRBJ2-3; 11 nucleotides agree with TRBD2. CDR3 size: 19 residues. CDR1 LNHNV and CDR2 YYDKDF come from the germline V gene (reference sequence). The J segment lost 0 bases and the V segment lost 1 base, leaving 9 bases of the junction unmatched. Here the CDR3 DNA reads TGTGCCACCAGCAGAGCAGTAGCGGGAGGGCCATTAAGCACAGATACGCAGTATTTT. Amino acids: CATSRAVAGGPLSTDTQYF.

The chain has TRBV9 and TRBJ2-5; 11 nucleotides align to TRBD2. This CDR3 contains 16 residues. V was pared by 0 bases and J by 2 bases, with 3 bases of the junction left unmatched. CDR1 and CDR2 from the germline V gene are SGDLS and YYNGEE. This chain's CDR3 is CASSVGTSGLQETQYF. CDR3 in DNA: TGTGCCAGCAGCGTAGGGACTAGCGGGCTTCAAGAGACCCAGTACTTC. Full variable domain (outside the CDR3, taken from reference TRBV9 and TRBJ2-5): DSGVTQTPKHLITATGQRVTLRCSPRSGDLSVYWYQQSLDQGLQFLIQYYNGEERAKGNILERFSAQQFPDLHSELNLSSLELGDSALYFCASSVGTSGLQETQYFGPGTRLLVL.

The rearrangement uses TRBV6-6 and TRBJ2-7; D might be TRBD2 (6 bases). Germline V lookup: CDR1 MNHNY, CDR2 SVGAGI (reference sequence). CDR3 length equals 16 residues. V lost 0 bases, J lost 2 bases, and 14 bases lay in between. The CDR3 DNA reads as TGTGCCAGCAGTTACTCGATGGGGGGAAGGCCCTACGAGCAGTACTTC. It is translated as CASSYSMGGRPYEQYF.

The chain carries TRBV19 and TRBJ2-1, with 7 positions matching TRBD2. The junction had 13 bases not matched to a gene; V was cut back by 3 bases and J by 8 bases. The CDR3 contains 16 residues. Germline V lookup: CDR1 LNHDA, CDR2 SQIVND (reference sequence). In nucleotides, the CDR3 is TGTGCCAGTAGTATTGGGACGGGCGGGAGTAGCGATGAGCAGTTCTTC. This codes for CASSIGTGGSSDEQFF.

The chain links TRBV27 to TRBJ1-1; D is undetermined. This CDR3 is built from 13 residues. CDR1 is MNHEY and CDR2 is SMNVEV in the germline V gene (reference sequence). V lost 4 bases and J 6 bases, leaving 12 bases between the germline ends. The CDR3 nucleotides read TGTGCCAGCAGTTCCCAAATGTCCCCTGAAGCTTTCTTT. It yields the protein CASSSQMSPEAFF.

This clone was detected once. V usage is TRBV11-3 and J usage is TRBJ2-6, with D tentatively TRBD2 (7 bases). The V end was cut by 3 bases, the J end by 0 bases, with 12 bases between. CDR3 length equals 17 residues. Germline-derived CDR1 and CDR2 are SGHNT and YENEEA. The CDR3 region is CASSFGGGISGANVLTF. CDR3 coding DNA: TGTGCCAGCAGCTTTGGGGGGGGCATCTCTGGGGCCAACGTCCTGACTTTC.

CDR3 residues: CASSQDRRTARAGQPQHF. The CDR3 DNA is TGCGCCAGCAGCCAAGATAGGAGGACAGCCCGGGCGGGCCAGCCCCAGCATTTT. V is TRBV4-1 and J is TRBJ1-5; D might be TRBD1 (6 bases). Germline V lookup: CDR1 MGHRA, CDR2 YSYEKL. V was shortened by 0 bases and J by 7 bases, with 22 bases between the two germline ends. The length of the CDR3 is 18 residues.

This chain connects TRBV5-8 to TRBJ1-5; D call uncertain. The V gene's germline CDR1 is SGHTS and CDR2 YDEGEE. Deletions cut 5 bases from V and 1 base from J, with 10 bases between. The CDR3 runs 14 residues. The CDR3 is CASRRGVSNQPQHF. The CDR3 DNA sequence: TGTGCCAGCAGGAGAGGTGTGAGCAATCAGCCCCAGCATTTT.

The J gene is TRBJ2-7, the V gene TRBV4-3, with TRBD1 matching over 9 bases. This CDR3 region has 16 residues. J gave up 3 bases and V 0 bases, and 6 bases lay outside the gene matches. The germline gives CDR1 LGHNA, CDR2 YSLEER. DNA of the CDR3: TGCGCCAGCAGCCAAGATGGGCCGGGACAGGGCTACGAGCAGTACTTC. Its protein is CASSQDGPGQGYEQYF.

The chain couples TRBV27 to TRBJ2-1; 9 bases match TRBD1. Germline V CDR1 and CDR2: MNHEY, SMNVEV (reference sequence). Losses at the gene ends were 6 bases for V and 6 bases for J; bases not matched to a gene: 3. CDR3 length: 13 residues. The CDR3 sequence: CASSPGQGNEQFF. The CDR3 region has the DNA TGTGCCAGCAGCCCGGGACAGGGCAATGAGCAGTTCTTC.

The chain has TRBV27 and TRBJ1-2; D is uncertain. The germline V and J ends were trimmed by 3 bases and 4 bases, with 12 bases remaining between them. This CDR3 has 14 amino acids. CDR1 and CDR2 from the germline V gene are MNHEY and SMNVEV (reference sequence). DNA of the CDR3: TGTGCCAGCAGTTTCTCATCCTACTTCTATGGCTACACCTTC. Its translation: CASSFSSYFYGYTF.

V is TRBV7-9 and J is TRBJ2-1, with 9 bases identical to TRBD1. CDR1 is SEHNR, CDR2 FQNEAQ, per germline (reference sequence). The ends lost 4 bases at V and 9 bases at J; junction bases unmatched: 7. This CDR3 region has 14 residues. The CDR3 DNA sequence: TGTGCCAGCAGCTCCTACAGGGGGCGGAGTGAGCAGTTCTTC. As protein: CASSSYRGRSEQFF. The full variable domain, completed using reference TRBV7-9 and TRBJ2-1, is DTGVSQNPRHKITKRGQNVTFRCDPISEHNRLYWYRQTLGQGPEFLTYFQNEAQLEKSRLLSDRFSAERPKGSFSTLEIQRTEQGDSAMYLCASSSYRGRSEQFFGPGTRLTVL.

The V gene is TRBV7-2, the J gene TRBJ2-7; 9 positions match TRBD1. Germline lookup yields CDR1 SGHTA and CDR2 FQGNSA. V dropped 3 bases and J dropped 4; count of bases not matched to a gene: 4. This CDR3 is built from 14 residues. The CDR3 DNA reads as TGTGCCAGCAGCTTCGGGACAGGGACATACGAGCAGTACTTC. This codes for CASSFGTGTYEQYF.

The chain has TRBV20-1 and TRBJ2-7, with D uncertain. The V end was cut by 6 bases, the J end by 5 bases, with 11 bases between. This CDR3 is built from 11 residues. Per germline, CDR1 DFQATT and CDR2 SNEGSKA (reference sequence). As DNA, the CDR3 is TGCAGTGCGGGCTTTCGTGACGAGCAGTACTTC. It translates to CSAGFRDEQYF.

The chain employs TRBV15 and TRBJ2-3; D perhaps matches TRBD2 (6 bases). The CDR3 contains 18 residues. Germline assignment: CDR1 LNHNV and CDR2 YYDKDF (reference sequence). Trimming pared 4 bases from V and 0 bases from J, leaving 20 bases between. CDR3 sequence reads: CATSIRGIRKSSTDTQYF. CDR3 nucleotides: TGTGCCACCAGCATCCGGGGGATTAGGAAATCTAGCACAGATACGCAGTATTTT.

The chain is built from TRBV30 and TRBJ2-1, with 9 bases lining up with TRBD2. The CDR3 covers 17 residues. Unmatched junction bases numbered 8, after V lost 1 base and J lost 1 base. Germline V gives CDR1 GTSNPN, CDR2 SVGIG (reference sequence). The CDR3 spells CAWSGRGGAFSYNEQFF. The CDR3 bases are TGTGCCTGGAGTGGGCGCGGGGGGGCGTTTTCCTACAATGAGCAGTTCTTC.

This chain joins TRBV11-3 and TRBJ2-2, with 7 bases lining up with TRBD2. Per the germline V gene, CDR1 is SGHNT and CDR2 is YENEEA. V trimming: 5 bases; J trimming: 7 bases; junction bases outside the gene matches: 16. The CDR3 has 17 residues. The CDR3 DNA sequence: TGTGCCAGCAGCCCCCGCCGGGGGGTCAAACCCCACGGGGAGCTGTTTTTT. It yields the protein CASSPRRGVKPHGELFF.

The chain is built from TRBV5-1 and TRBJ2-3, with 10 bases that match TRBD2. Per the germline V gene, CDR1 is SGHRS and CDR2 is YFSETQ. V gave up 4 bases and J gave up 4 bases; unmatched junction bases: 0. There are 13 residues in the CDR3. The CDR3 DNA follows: TGCGCCAGCAGCAGCGGGGGGGCAGATACGCAGTATTTT. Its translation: CASSSGGADTQYF.

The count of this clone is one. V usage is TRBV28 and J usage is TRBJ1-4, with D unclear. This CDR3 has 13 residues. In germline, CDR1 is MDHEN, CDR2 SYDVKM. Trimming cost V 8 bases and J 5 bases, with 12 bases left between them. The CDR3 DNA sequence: TGTGCCAGCGGGATCGGAGGGAATGAAAAACTGTTTTTT. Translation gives CASGIGGNEKLFF.

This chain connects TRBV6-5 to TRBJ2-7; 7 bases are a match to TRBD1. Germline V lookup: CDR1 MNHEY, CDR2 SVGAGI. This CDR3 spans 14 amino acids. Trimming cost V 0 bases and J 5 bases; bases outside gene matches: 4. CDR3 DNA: TGTGCCAGCAGTTACTCGAAGGGGGCCCACGAGCAGTACTTC. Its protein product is CASSYSKGAHEQYF.

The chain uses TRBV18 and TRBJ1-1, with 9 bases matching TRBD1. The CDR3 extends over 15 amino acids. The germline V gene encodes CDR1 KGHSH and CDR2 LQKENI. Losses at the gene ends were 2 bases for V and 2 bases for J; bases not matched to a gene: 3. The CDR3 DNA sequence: TGTGCCAGCTCACCATTGGGACAGGGAAACACTGAAGCTTTCTTT. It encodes CASSPLGQGNTEAFF. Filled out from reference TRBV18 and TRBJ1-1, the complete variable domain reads NAGVMQNPRHLVRRRGQEARLRCSPMKGHSHVYWYRQLPEEGLKFMVYLQKENIIDESGMPKERFSAEFPKEGPSILRIQQVVRGDSAAYFCASSPLGQGNTEAFFGQGTRLTVV.

The CDR3: CASSQVLAGRDNEQFF. In DNA, the CDR3 is TGCGCCAGCAGCCAAGTACTAGCGGGAAGAGACAATGAGCAGTTCTTC. The chain uses TRBV4-3 and TRBJ2-1; 10 bases match TRBD2. Trimming took 1 base from V and 5 from J; bases not matched to a gene: 5. The CDR3 runs 16 residues. CDR1 and CDR2 from the germline V gene are LGHNA and YSLEER.

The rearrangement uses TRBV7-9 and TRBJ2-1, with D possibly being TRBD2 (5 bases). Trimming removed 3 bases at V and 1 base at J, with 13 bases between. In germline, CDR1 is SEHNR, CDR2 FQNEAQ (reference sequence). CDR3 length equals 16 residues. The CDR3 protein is CASSFRRTASYNEQFF. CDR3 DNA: TGTGCCAGCAGCTTTAGGAGGACCGCTTCCTACAATGAGCAGTTCTTC.

The CDR3 loop is CASSRAGGLDEQYF. As DNA, the CDR3 is TGTGCCAGCTCACGGGCGGGAGGGCTGGACGAGCAGTACTTC. This chain links TRBV18 with TRBJ2-7, with 9 bases aligning to TRBD2. The CDR3 totals 14 residues. The ends lost 4 bases at V and 5 bases at J; junction bases unmatched: 6. Germline assignment: CDR1 KGHSH and CDR2 LQKENI.

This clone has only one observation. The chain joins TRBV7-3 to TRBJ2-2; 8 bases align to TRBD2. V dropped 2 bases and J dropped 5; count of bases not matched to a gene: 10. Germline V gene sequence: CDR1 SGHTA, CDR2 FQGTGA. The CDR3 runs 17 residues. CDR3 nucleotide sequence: TGTGCCAGCAGCTTAGGGGCCGCGGGAGGAGAGACCGGGGAGCTGTTTTTT. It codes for CASSLGAAGGETGELFF.

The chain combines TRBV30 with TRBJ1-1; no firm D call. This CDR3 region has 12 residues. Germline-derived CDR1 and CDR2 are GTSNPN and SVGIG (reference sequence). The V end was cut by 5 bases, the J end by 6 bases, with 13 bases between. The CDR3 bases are TGTGCCTGGGGGGAGGGCGTCCCTGAAGCTTTCTTT. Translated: CAWGEGVPEAFF.